The next 13 T cell receptor beta chains were all read from a single sample in a study of siplizumab effects on memory and regulatory T cells. Profiled with immunoSEQ multiplex PCR; TCRdb holds only in-frame clones, not every one. There are around 86,000 clones in the sample; 94% occur only once, and approximately 0.31% lies in the top ten. Material for sequencing was non-Treg CD4+ T cells sorted from blood. The receptors here all came from a human donor in good health.

This clone came up once. The chain links TRBV5-1 to TRBJ1-3; D not certain. Germline V gives CDR1 SGHRS, CDR2 YFSETQ. Trimming stripped 0 bases from V and 0 bases from J, with 10 bases between. The CDR3 totals 16 residues. CDR3 amino acids: CASSLAAGFSGNTIYF. The CDR3 bases are TGCGCCAGCAGCTTGGCAGCAGGTTTCTCTGGAAACACCATATATTTT.

Worth noting for this clone: At one end, the junction sequence differs from germline, possibly due to a read error. The gene calls are TRBV5-8 and TRBJ2-4; D may match TRBD1 or TRBD2 (5 bases each). The CDR3 runs to 12 residues. Germline lookup yields CDR1 SGHTS and CDR2 YDEGEE. The CDR3 region has the DNA TGTGCCAGCAGCACTACCGGGACCCTGGGGGACTTC. Its translation is CASSTTGTLGDF.

V is TRBV6-1 and J is TRBJ2-7; TRBD2 matches 7 bases. Germline CDR1 and CDR2: MNHNS and SASEGT. J lost 3 bases, V lost 10 bases, and 9 bases had no gene match. CDR3 length equals 13 residues. As DNA, the CDR3 is TGTGCCACCGTGGGGGGGGGAGTCTACGAGCAGTACTTC. As protein: CATVGGGVYEQYF.

The J gene is TRBJ2-5, the V gene TRBV5-5; D ambiguous. The CDR3 spans 13 residues. The germline V and J ends were trimmed by 6 bases and 1 base, with 10 bases remaining between them. The germline CDR1 and CDR2 sequences are SGHKS and YYEKEE (reference sequence). Written as DNA, the CDR3 is TGTGCCAGCATGTGGGCCCCCCAAGAGACCCAGTACTTC. This codes for CASMWAPQETQYF.

This clone has only one observation. CDR3 coding DNA: TGCGCCAGCAGCTTGGCCACGAGGGCCTTGTCCTACGAGCAGTACTTC. Protein: CASSLATRALSYEQYF. The rearrangement joins TRBV5-1 to TRBJ2-7, with a weak D call TRBD2 (5 bases). V lost 0 bases to trimming and J lost 1 base, with 14 bases between them. The CDR3 is 16 residues long. Per germline, CDR1 SGHRS and CDR2 YFSETQ.

The chain carries TRBV10-3 and TRBJ2-7; weak D call: TRBD1 (6 bases). This CDR3 region has 13 residues. The ends were cut back, 3 bases at V and 6 bases at J, with 12 bases in the middle. The V gene's germline CDR1 is ENHRY and CDR2 SYGVKD. The CDR3 nucleotides read TGTGCCATCAGTGACTCGACAGGTCGCGAGCAGTACTTC. It yields the protein CAISDSTGREQYF.

This chain's CDR3 is CASIGGGLPYEQFF. DNA of the CDR3: TGCGCCAGCATAGGGGGGGGCCTTCCCTATGAGCAGTTCTTC. The rearrangement links TRBV10-2 to TRBJ2-1, with a possible D match to TRBD2 (7 bases). Germline CDR1 reads WSHSY; CDR2 reads SAAADI. The CDR3 is made up of 14 amino acids. V lost 7 bases to trimming and J lost 8 bases, with 18 bases between them.

The chain joins TRBV18 to TRBJ1-6; a possible D gene is TRBD1 (5 bases). Germline V gives CDR1 KGHSH, CDR2 LQKENI. This CDR3 is 15 amino acids long. The V end was cut by 5 bases, the J end by 7 bases, with 15 bases between. The CDR3 protein is CASSDAGTVNSPLHF. The CDR3 coding sequence is TGTGCCAGCTCAGATGCCGGGACGGTGAATTCACCCCTCCACTTT. Looking up the rest from reference TRBV18 and TRBJ1-6 gives the full variable domain: NAGVMQNPRHLVRRRGQEARLRCSPMKGHSHVYWYRQLPEEGLKFMVYLQKENIIDESGMPKERFSAEFPKEGPSILRIQQVVRGDSAAYFCASSDAGTVNSPLHFGNGTRLTVT.

V usage is TRBV5-4 and J usage is TRBJ2-7, with D possibly TRBD2 on 6 matching bases. This CDR3 comprises 16 residues. Trimming took off 0 bases at V and 0 bases at J, with 13 bases between the two ends. From germline, CDR1 is SGHNT and CDR2 YYREEE (reference sequence). CDR3 DNA: TGTGCCAGCAGCTTGGGGGGGGTAGCGGCCTCCTACGAGCAGTACTTC. Its translation: CASSLGGVAASYEQYF.

CDR3 region: CASSPGGAEAFF. The CDR3 DNA follows: TGTGCCAGCAGCCCTGGGGGGGCAGAAGCTTTCTTT. This chain links TRBV5-4 with TRBJ1-1; tentatively, D is TRBD1 (6 bases). CDR3 length: 12 residues. The V end lost 4 bases, the J end lost 8 bases, and 12 bases lay between the germline ends. Germline V lookup: CDR1 SGHNT, CDR2 YYREEE (reference sequence).

V usage is TRBV6-1 and J usage is TRBJ1-3, with D unresolved. CDR3 length: 13 amino acids. Germline CDR1 is MNHNS and CDR2 is SASEGT. Trimming removed 0 bases from V and 4 bases from J, with 4 bases in between. The CDR3 here is CASSEAAGNTIYF. CDR3 in DNA: TGTGCCAGCAGTGAAGCAGCAGGAAACACCATATATTTT.

The chain has TRBV5-1 and TRBJ1-1; D possibly corresponds to TRBD1 (6 bases). CDR3 length equals 15 residues. Germline V CDR1 and CDR2: SGHRS, YFSETQ. Between the trimmed V and J ends, which lost 0 bases and 0 bases, there was a span of 9 bases. The CDR3 DNA reads TGCGCCAGCAGCTTGGTTGGGGGGCTGAACACTGAAGCTTTCTTT. It yields the protein CASSLVGGLNTEAFF.

The chain employs TRBV11-2 and TRBJ2-1; D not certain. CDR1 and CDR2 from the germline V gene are SGHAT and FQNNGV. The CDR3 sequence is 14 residues long. Trimming shortened V by 0 bases and J by 5 bases, and 8 bases separated the two germline ends. The DNA of the CDR3 is TGTGCCAGCAGCTTAGAACGCTCTAACAATGAGCAGTTCTTC. Its translation: CASSLERSNNEQFF.